The T cell receptor (beta chain) described here comes from a study of blood T cell repertoires in COVID-19. The V and J ends lost 5 bases and 0 bases, in that order; junction bases with no gene match: 4. The CDR3 runs 15 residues. Germline CDR1 SGHTA, CDR2 FQGNSA. Sequencing was performed with immunoSEQ multiplex PCR; in TCRdb, only in-frame clones are kept and a portion is missing. The table has 150,000 to 200,000 clones, approximately 86% seen once; the top ten hold 7% to 10%. The V call is TRBV7-2, the J call TRBJ1-5, with 7 bases fitting TRBD1. The sequencing sample was made of peripheral blood. This TCR was recovered from a man in his fifties with active or convalescent COVID-19. The DNA of the CDR3 is TGTGCCAGCAGCCCCTACAGGGGTAGCAATCAGCCCCAGCATTTT. Protein product: CASSPYRGSNQPQHF.